This T cell receptor beta chain was sequenced during a study of identical twins. TCRdb reprocessed the 5' RACE reads with MiXCR, giving one entry per CDR3 protein. The repertoire includes approximately 630,000 distinct CDR3 sequences, just over 7% of them detected once, and less than 2% sits in the top ten. Study results and caveats: Twin-shared out-of-frame alpha sequences showed excess low generation probability.

A note on this clonotype: Its target is not known.

The same data also went into a second study, on yellow fever vaccine responses in identical twins.

Sequenced: PBMCs. The clonotype originates from a woman younger than 30 in good health.

CDR3 bases: TGTGCCAGTTTGAGGGTCTTAATCTATGGCTACACCTTC. Encoded protein: CASLRVLIYGYTF. V gene TRBV2 combines with J gene TRBJ1-2; D is unclear. The germline V gene has CDR1 SNHLY and CDR2 FYNNEI. V lost 9 bases and J lost 4, with 15 bases in between. The CDR3 has 13 amino acids.